This T cell receptor (beta chain) is from a study of identical twins. TCRdb reanalysed the 5' RACE reads using MiXCR and keeps one entry per CDR3 protein. The data show about 470,000 distinct CDR3 sequences, 20% to 25% seen once. The CDR3 covers 16 residues. V lost 4 bases to trimming and J lost 2 bases; unmatched junction nucleotides: 8. Germline CDR1 reads MNHEY; CDR2 reads SVGAGI. Study outcomes and limitations: Out-of-frame alpha sequences common to twins exhibited an excess of low generation probability. It was cross-sectional statistical analysis, not following the same donors, that the conclusions relied on.

With no exceptions, donors were healthy Caucasians. Turning to this clonotype: The antigen remains undetermined.

This sample was shared with a second study, whose subject was T cells expressing NK-cell markers. This second report adds: Sorting was limited to alpha-beta TCR-expressing T cells with an anti-gamma-delta TCR antibody in several experiments.

This clonotype was sampled from a woman aged 18-30 years in good health. The source material was CD4+ T cells sorted from blood. The chain is built from TRBV6-5 and TRBJ2-7; 10 positions agree with TRBD2. CDR3 nucleotides: TGTGCCAGCAGTTCACCCCTAGCGGGGGTGACCTACGAGCAGTACTTC. It encodes CASSSPLAGVTYEQYF.